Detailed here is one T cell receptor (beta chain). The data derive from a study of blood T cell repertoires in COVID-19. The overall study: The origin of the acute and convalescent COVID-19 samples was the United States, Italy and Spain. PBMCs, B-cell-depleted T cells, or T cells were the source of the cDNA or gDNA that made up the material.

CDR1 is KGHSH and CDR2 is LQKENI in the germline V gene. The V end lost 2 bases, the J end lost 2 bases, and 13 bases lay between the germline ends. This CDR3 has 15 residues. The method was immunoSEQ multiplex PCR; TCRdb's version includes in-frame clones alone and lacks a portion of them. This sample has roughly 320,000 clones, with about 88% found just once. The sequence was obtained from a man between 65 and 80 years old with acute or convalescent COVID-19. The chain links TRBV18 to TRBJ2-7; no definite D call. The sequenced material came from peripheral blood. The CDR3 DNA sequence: TGTGCCAGCTCACCAAGCGCCGTGGAAACCTACGAGCAGTACTTC. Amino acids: CASSPSAVETYEQYF.